This TCR beta chain appears in the sequencing data of a study of blood T cell repertoires in COVID-19. Study in general: The United States, Italy and Spain provided the acute and convalescent COVID-19 samples. T cells, B-cell-depleted T cells, or PBMCs supplied cDNA or gDNA.

This CDR3 contains 16 residues. Deletions cut 2 bases from V and 5 bases from J, with 16 bases between. Per the germline V gene, CDR1 is SGHTA and CDR2 is FQGNSA. Donors in Cohort 3 counted as recovered after two negative PCRs, clearance, or symptom resolution. Generated by immunoSEQ multiplex PCR, the TCRdb table keeps only in-frame clones and is missing some. The table includes 160,000 or so clones, 84% detected once. This sequence was found in a woman aged 45-65 years who had recovered from COVID-19. Material: PBMCs or T cells enriched from blood (not recorded which). The rearrangement uses TRBV7-2 and TRBJ2-1, with D maybe TRBD2 (7 bases). Written as DNA, the CDR3 is TGTGCCAGCAGCTTACGTGGGGGCGGGGGCAACAATGAGCAGTTCTTC. Protein: CASSLRGGGGNNEQFF.